This T cell receptor beta chain was sequenced during a study of blood T cell repertoires in COVID-19. In the study overall: The study drew acute and convalescent COVID-19 samples from the United States, Italy and Spain. From T cells, B-cell-depleted T cells, or PBMCs came the material, which was cDNA or gDNA.

Deletions cut 0 bases from V and 4 bases from J, with 13 bases between. The CDR3 runs to 16 residues. Germline V gene lookup returns CDR1 WSHSY and CDR2 SAAADI. This clone occurred once. As processed by the authors: Researchers report that nucleated cell counts were estimated from reference gene primer amplification. Using immunoSEQ multiplex PCR, the repertoire was profiled, and TCRdb retains in-frame clones only, with some absent. The D gene and trimming were derived from the DNA, and the V and J assignments and clone size from that table. The top ten clones hold around 16% of a sample with 29,000 or so clones, approximately 71% of them seen once.

Sequenced material: peripheral blood. The chain recombines TRBV10-2 with TRBJ1-5; no definite D call. The receptor's source is a human donor in a cohort sampled during active COVID-19. The CDR3 here is CASSESWGRENQPQHF. CDR3 DNA: TGCGCCAGCAGTGAGTCCTGGGGTCGGGAAAATCAGCCCCAGCATTTT.